This T cell receptor beta chain appears in the sequencing data of a study of T-cell reconstitution after alpha-beta-depleted transplantation in children (dated by TCRdb to the mid-2010s). About the investigation overall: Using TCR repertoire profiling, the study followed T-cell immune reconstitution in a quantitative way in children after TCRalphabeta/CD19-depleted allogeneic hematopoietic cell transplantation.

From V the trimming removes 11 bases and from J it removes 2 bases, while the gene matches leave 10 bases of the junction unaccounted for. The CDR3 measures 14 amino acids from cysteine to phenylalanine. Only CDR3 DNA is held: 42 bases, read in frame from base 1. The paper as a whole reports these results and caveats: Over subsequent months, a decline in hyperexpanded clone frequencies was noted, and after one year, T-cell counts and TCRbeta diversity were mostly ascribed to newly produced T cells. In some patients, the high TCRbeta diversity seen at day 60 was put down to recipient T cells and intrathymic progenitors that had survived conditioning. About two months after transplant, the apparently early recovery of alphabetaT-cell counts reportedly depended on just several hundred clones that had expanded rapidly and came from non-depleted graft cells.

Sample treatment or condition, as interpreted from the label and publication: allogeneic hematopoietic cell transplantation with graft depleted of TCRalphabeta T cells and CD19 B cells. Transplant recipients were children who received TCRalphabeta/CD19-depleted allogeneic hematopoietic cell grafts. The receptor library was made with PCR. For sequencing, an Illumina HiSeq 2500 was employed. To normalize quantification of the TCRbeta repertoire, the TCR libraries were built with molecular barcoding that relied on unique molecular identifiers. TCRdb took the public reads, trimmed them with fastp at Q25, ran MiXCR for clone calling and kept in-frame beta chains. Every CDR3 protein is listed once, alongside the most common genes and DNA of its rows. The sample contains about 400,000 distinct CDR3 sequences, about 17% of them found a single time. Approximately 28% of the sample rests with the top ten. This clonotype has a handful of counts. Its antigen has not been determined. No base-level quality is on record; no much larger clone is a single base apart.

This clonotype was sampled from a boy under two years old who had a stem cell transplant for Wiskott-Aldrich syndrome, so the T cells may come from the graft donor. The sequence links TRBV12-3 or TRBV12-4 to TRBJ2-7, with TRBD1 identical over 9 junction bases. Sequenced here: PBMCs, mostly from graft donor cells, sampled 360 days after TCRalphabeta/CD19-depleted stem cell transplant. The DNA reads as follows: TGTGCCTCCCAGGATGGGGACAGGGCCTACGAGCAGTACTTC. Its coded protein is CASQDGDRAYEQYF.